The rows below give T cell receptor beta chains drawn from one sample of a study of T cell repertoires in cytomegalovirus infection. One entry per CDR3 protein results from TCRdb running MiXCR on the reads. The profile shows about 250,000 distinct CDR3 sequences, around 6.4% of them singletons. The specimen sequenced was PBMCs. Receptor source: a human donor in good health (CMV status not recorded). Some clones in this sample may be carry-over from other donors' samples. Each CDR3 is given with its conserved first and last residue. A D gene is named only where the DNA matches it firmly. Not all rows give a size; the values are once, few, many and, for expanded clones, a class.

V	D	size	J	DNA	CDR3
TRBV7-2	.	many	TRBJ2-1	TGTGCCAGCAGCACACAGAGGGGGTACAATGAGCAGTTCTTC	CASSTQRGYNEQFF
TRBV28	.	many	TRBJ2-7	TGTGCCAGCCGGACAGGACTAACATACGAGCAGTACTTC	CASRTGLTYEQYF
TRBV28	.	many	TRBJ1-5	TGTGCCAGCAGGACCCTGGCGGGTTATCCCCATCAGCCCCAGCATTTT	CASRTLAGYPHQPQHF
TRBV29-1	.	few	TRBJ1-2	TGCAGCGCCGACTCGTCCTATGGCTACACCTTC	CSADSSYGYTF
TRBV11-2	TRBD1	many	TRBJ1-4	TGTGCCAGCAGCTCGACAGGGCGGATGACTGAAAAACTGTTTTTT	CASSSTGRMTEKLFF
TRBV3-1	.	.	TRBJ2-7	TGTGCCAGCTGCCGGGACGGTTCCTACGAGCAGTACTTC	CASCRDGSYEQYF
TRBV20-1	TRBD2	.	TRBJ2-3	TGCAGTGCTAGAGTCCGAGGACTAGCGGGGGGGGATACGCAGTATTTT	CSARVRGLAGGDTQYF
TRBV7-2	TRBD1	many	TRBJ1-1	TGTGCCAGCAGCTTACCGGACAGGGGGGCCGCTGAAGCTTTCTTT	CASSLPDRGAAEAFF
TRBV24-1	TRBD1	many	TRBJ1-1	TGTGCCACCATGAAGGGACAGGGATCTACTGAAGCTTTCTTT	CATMKGQGSTEAFF
TRBV19	.	many	TRBJ1-5	TGTGCCAGTAGTTGGGCCAAGGATAGCAATCAGCCCCAGCATTTT	CASSWAKDSNQPQHF
TRBV7-9	TRBD1	many	TRBJ1-5	TGTGCCAGCAGCCCCCTCACAGGGGAAGGTCAGCCCCAGCATTTT	CASSPLTGEGQPQHF
TRBV5-6	.	many	TRBJ1-6	TGTGCCAGCAGCTTCGGTTCTGCGGCACCCCTCCACTTT	CASSFGSAAPLHF
TRBV18	.	many	TRBJ1-1	TGTGCCAGCTCCTTCAGCGGACCGCCGAACACTGAAGCTTTCTTT	CASSFSGPPNTEAFF
TRBV3-1	.	many	TRBJ2-1	TGTGCCAGCAGCCAACGGACACCAGCCTACAATGAGCAGTTCTTC	CASSQRTPAYNEQFF
TRBV6-2/TRBV6-3	TRBD2	many	TRBJ2-3	TGTGCCAGCAGTTACTCAGCGGGGGCTATCACAGATACGCAGTATTTT	CASSYSAGAITDTQYF
TRBV7-2	.	many	TRBJ1-1	TGTGCCAGCAGCTTAGGCCCGCTCCAAGTGAACACTGAAGCTTTCTTT	CASSLGPLQVNTEAFF
TRBV7-2	.	many	TRBJ1-1	TGTGCCAGCAGCCCCCCGTGGATCGGGGCCACTGAAGCTTTCTTT	CASSPPWIGATEAFF
TRBV5-1	TRBD2	many	TRBJ2-5	TGCGCCAGCAGCTTGGCGATCGTACTAGCGGGGGTACAAGAGACCCAGTACTTC	CASSLAIVLAGVQETQYF
TRBV25-1	TRBD2	many	TRBJ2-1	TGTGCCAGCAGTAGGCGGCTAGCGGGGTCTACCTACAATGAGCAGTTCTTC	CASSRRLAGSTYNEQFF
TRBV20-1	.	many	TRBJ1-1	TGCAGTGCTAGGGATCGCGGACGAAGCAGTAGGGCTTTCTTT	CSARDRGRSSRAFF
TRBV20-1	TRBD1	.	TRBJ1-5	TGCAGTGCCCCATCGACAGGGGGAAGGAATCAGCCCCAGCATTTT	CSAPSTGGRNQPQHF
TRBV18	TRBD1	.	TRBJ1-4	TGTGCCAGCTCACCACCGACGCAGGGGGCAGGTGAAAAACTGTTTTTT	CASSPPTQGAGEKLFF
TRBV6-4	.	many	TRBJ1-6	TGTGCCAGCAGTGACAGGGGTGAGTCACCCCTCCACTTT	CASSDRGESPLHF
TRBV4-3	.	many	TRBJ2-7	TGCGCCAGCAGCGAAAGACGGTATTCGGCAGGGCGGTACGAGCAGTACTTC	CASSERRYSAGRYEQYF
TRBV6-2/TRBV6-3	.	many	TRBJ1-5	TGTGCCAGCATCGATCACTGGGGGCAGAGACAAAATCAGCCCCAGCATTTT	CASIDHWGQRQNQPQHF
TRBV28	TRBD1	many	TRBJ2-7	TGTGCCAGCAGTCTCGGACAGGTTTACGAGCAGTACTTC	CASSLGQVYEQYF
TRBV12-3/TRBV12-4	.	many	TRBJ1-5	TGTGCCAGCAGATTCGATGCGGCAGGCAATCAGCCCCAGCATTTT	CASRFDAAGNQPQHF
TRBV20-1	TRBD1	.	TRBJ1-2	TGCAGTGCTATACGACCCGGACAGGGAAACTATGGCTACACCTTC	CSAIRPGQGNYGYTF
TRBV20-1	.	many	TRBJ1-1	TGCAGTGCTAGAGTTCTCGGGCCGAACACTGAAGCTTTCTTT	CSARVLGPNTEAFF
TRBV29-1	.	many	TRBJ2-2	TGCAGCGTTGTCCGGGCGGCGAACACCGGGGAGCTGTTTTTT	CSVVRAANTGELFF
TRBV20-1	TRBD2	many	TRBJ2-3	TGCAGTGCTAGAGATATGGTAGCGGGGTCTAGCACAGATACGCAGTATTTT	CSARDMVAGSSTDTQYF
TRBV12-3/TRBV12-4	.	many	TRBJ2-7	TGTGCCAGCAGTTTAGCGGCGGGTGAGCAGTACTTC	CASSLAAGEQYF
TRBV28	TRBD1	.	TRBJ2-4	TGTGCCAGCAGTTTATGGGGACAGGGGTTGCAAAACATTCAGTACTTC	CASSLWGQGLQNIQYF